The TCR beta chain under discussion was sequenced for a study of a mutant IDH1 vaccine in newly diagnosed glioma. In the study overall: Most had both radiotherapy and temozolomide beforehand; others had only one.

Sequencing used immunoSEQ multiplex PCR; TCRdb keeps in-frame clones, though not all of them. The top ten hold about 3% of the sample, which has approximately 70,000 clones, 65% to 90% seen once. This CDR3 spans 15 amino acids. Trimming shortened V by 3 bases and J by 0 bases, and 9 bases separated the two germline ends. Germline CDR1 and CDR2: SNHLY and FYNNEI. Whole-study findings and limits: Among all patients, vaccine-induced immune responses occurred in roughly 93%. Pseudoprogression apparently tracked independently of changes in top peripheral T cell clonotypes.

Time point indicated: baseline, week 1 (first vaccination visit). Stated treatment: pre-vaccination baseline after standard-of-care therapy. Donors harbored newly found WHO grade 3 or 4 IDH1-mutant, ATRX-lost astrocytomas. Turning to this clone: Its antigen is undetermined.

The chain combines TRBV2 with TRBJ1-5; TRBD1 is a possible D gene (6 bases). The TCR was taken from a man in his thirties or forties with glioma. This specimen consisted of PBMCs, obtained from a glioma patient treated with radiotherapy, temozolomide or both. In DNA form, the CDR3 reads TGTGCCAGCAGTGACGGACAGTATAGCAATCAGCCCCAGCATTTT. Translating gives CASSDGQYSNQPQHF.